The clone carrying this T cell receptor (beta chain) was detected only once. The antigen remains unidentified. The data derive from a study of cytomegalovirus exposure and HLA in healthy donors. Study-wide results and limits: Through in vitro validation, three CMV-associated chains were shown to be specific for CMV antigens. Subsequent analysis found a tendency for first-cohort TCR clusters to co-occur within the 120 or so validation repertoires. According to the study, around 160 TCR beta chains were cytomegalovirus-associated. Cytomegalovirus status, reportedly, was diagnosed with high specificity and sensitivity by the classifier.

The method was immunoSEQ multiplex PCR; TCRdb's version includes in-frame clones alone and lacks a portion of them. The repertoire includes some 100,000 clones, about 82% of them detected once, and about 5.3% sits in the top ten. The V end lost 5 bases, the J end lost 10 bases, and 17 bases lay between the germline ends. Germline V CDR1 and CDR2: SQVTM, ANQGSEA. This CDR3 contains 13 residues. The rearrangement joins TRBV29-1 to TRBJ2-2; a possible D gene is TRBD1 (5 bases). This clonotype was sampled from a man in his late teens or twenties in good health and CMV-seronegative. Sequencing used PBMCs. CDR3 region: CSVSNSGSAELFF. The CDR3 nucleotides read TGCAGCGTTAGTAACTCAGGGTCGGCGGAGCTGTTTTTT.